One sample yielded the 14 T cell receptor beta chains listed below, sequenced in a study of blood T cell repertoires in COVID-19. Clones were read by immunoSEQ multiplex PCR, and TCRdb kept only the in-frame ones, dropping some. The sample has hundreds of thousands of clones; about 88% are singletons. Sequencing was carried out using PBMCs or T cells enriched from blood (not recorded which). The receptors derive from a woman between 25 and 40 years old who had recovered from COVID-19.

The V gene is TRBV6-5, the J gene TRBJ1-1; 7 nucleotides align to TRBD1. V shed 6 bases and J 4 bases; nucleotides not matched to a gene: 8. This CDR3 is built from 14 residues. Germline CDR1 is MNHEY and CDR2 is SVGAGI. The CDR3 sequence: CASSYDRVSTEAFF. CDR3 sequence (DNA): TGTGCCAGCAGCTATGACAGGGTGAGCACTGAAGCTTTCTTT.

V usage is TRBV6-5 and J usage is TRBJ1-2; no definite D call. Looked up from germline, CDR1 is MNHEY and CDR2 is SVGAGI. Deletions cut 10 bases from V and 7 bases from J, with 19 bases between. The CDR3 extends over 13 amino acids. DNA for the CDR3: TGTGCCACCCATTCGGGGATCGGGGTTGGCTACACCTTC. It encodes CATHSGIGVGYTF.

This clone has just one count. The CDR3 nucleotides read TGTGCCAGCAGTCCCAGGACAGGGTGGGAGACCCAGTACTTC. Its protein product is CASSPRTGWETQYF. This chain connects TRBV28 to TRBJ2-5; 8 bases line up with TRBD1. CDR3 length equals 14 residues. V lost 5 bases to trimming and J lost 5 bases; unmatched junction nucleotides: 7. Germline-derived CDR1 and CDR2 are MDHEN and SYDVKM.

V is TRBV7-6 and J is TRBJ2-1; 8 nucleotides align to TRBD2. CDR3 length: 15 residues. Unmatched junction bases numbered 5, after V lost 1 base and J lost 6 bases. Germline values: CDR1 SGHVS, CDR2 FNYEAQ. DNA for the CDR3: TGTGCCAGCAGCTTAGAGCTTAGCGGGGTCAATGAGCAGTTCTTC. Translation: CASSLELSGVNEQFF.

The rearrangement uses TRBV4-2 and TRBJ2-1; 10 bases are a match to TRBD2. This CDR3 comprises 16 residues. V was pared by 1 base and J by 6 bases, with 6 bases of the junction left unmatched. CDR1 and CDR2 (germline): LGHNA, YNFKEQ. The DNA of the CDR3 is TGTGCCAGCAGCCAAGTTTCTAGCGGGAGAGGCAATGAGCAGTTCTTC. It encodes CASSQVSSGRGNEQFF.

This chain joins TRBV11-3 and TRBJ2-1; 9 bases are shared with TRBD2. Per the germline V gene, CDR1 is SGHNT and CDR2 is YENEEA. After removal of 0 bases from V and 5 bases from J, the junction contained 5 bases not matched to a gene. The length of the CDR3 is 16 residues. The chain's CDR3 is CASSLEAGGRNNEQFF. The CDR3 DNA reads TGTGCCAGCAGCTTAGAGGCGGGAGGGCGGAACAATGAGCAGTTCTTC.

This clone is a singleton in its sample. The chain uses TRBV25-1 and TRBJ2-3, with D uncertain. The CDR3 loop spans 15 amino acids. In germline, CDR1 is MGHDK, CDR2 SYGVNS. Deletions cut 2 bases from V and 1 base from J, with 10 bases between. Written as DNA, the CDR3 is TGTGCCAGCAGTGAAAGCACGTTACGCACAGATACGCAGTATTTT. This encodes CASSESTLRTDTQYF.

Written as DNA, the CDR3 is TGCGCCAGCAGTGAATACGGGGGGGCAGGCAATGAGCAGTTCTTC. Protein sequence: CASSEYGGAGNEQFF. This chain links TRBV10-1 with TRBJ2-1; 8 bases map to TRBD2. Germline trimming cut 3 bases from V and 6 bases from J; bases unmatched to any gene: 7. Germline loops: CDR1 WNHNN, CDR2 SYGVQD (reference sequence). This CDR3 spans 15 amino acids.

J is TRBJ1-2 and V is TRBV5-1; no firm D call. V was pared by 3 bases and J by 7 bases, with 10 bases between. Germline V gene lookup returns CDR1 SGHRS and CDR2 YFSETQ. The CDR3 consists of 12 residues. CDR3 loop: CASSSDNFGYTF. CDR3 nucleotide sequence: TGCGCCAGCAGCTCCGACAATTTTGGCTACACCTTC.

V usage is TRBV4-1 and J usage is TRBJ2-7; maybe TRBD2 (7 bases). CDR1 and CDR2 (germline): MGHRA, YSYEKL. This CDR3 region has 16 residues. V lost 1 base and J lost 3, with 16 bases in between. CDR3 coding DNA: TGCGCCAGCAGCCAAGGGGGGGGGCGCCGAATCTACGAGCAGTACTTC. It translates to CASSQGGGRRIYEQYF.

The chain uses TRBV27 and TRBJ1-6, with 7 bases aligning to TRBD1. This CDR3 is 16 amino acids long. Germline V CDR1 and CDR2: MNHEY, SMNVEV (reference sequence). The junction had 14 bases not matched to a gene; V was cut back by 5 bases and J by 10 bases. The CDR3 DNA follows: TGTGCCAGCAGTCCCCTAACACCCGACAGGGTCTCACCCCTCCACTTT. This gives the protein CASSPLTPDRVSPLHF.

The chain joins TRBV6-5 to TRBJ1-1, with D possibly TRBD1 on 5 matching bases. The V end lost 5 bases, the J end lost 4 bases, and 14 bases lay between the germline ends. The germline CDR1 and CDR2 sequences are MNHEY and SVGAGI. This CDR3 has 14 amino acids. In DNA form, the CDR3 reads TGTGCCAGCAGTCCGAGGGTCGGGGGCACTGAAGCTTTCTTT. The encoded protein is CASSPRVGGTEAFF.

This clone appeared a few times. J is TRBJ2-7 and V is TRBV5-1, with 9 bases identical to TRBD1. The CDR3 is made up of 16 amino acids. The germline CDR1 and CDR2 sequences are SGHRS and YFSETQ. After removal of 4 bases from V and 0 bases from J, the junction contained 8 bases not matched to a gene. The CDR3 loop reads CASSLDGQGISYEQYF. CDR3 nucleotides: TGCGCCAGCAGCCTGGATGGACAGGGGATCTCCTACGAGCAGTACTTC.

The rearrangement links TRBV14 to TRBJ2-7, with a possible D match to TRBD1 (5 bases). CDR1 is SGHDN, CDR2 FVKESK, per germline. Trimming took 6 bases from V and 3 from J, leaving 9 bases between them. CDR3 length: 12 residues. Written as DNA, the CDR3 is TGTGCCAGCAGGTCCACAGGCTACGAGCAGTACTTC. Translated: CASRSTGYEQYF.